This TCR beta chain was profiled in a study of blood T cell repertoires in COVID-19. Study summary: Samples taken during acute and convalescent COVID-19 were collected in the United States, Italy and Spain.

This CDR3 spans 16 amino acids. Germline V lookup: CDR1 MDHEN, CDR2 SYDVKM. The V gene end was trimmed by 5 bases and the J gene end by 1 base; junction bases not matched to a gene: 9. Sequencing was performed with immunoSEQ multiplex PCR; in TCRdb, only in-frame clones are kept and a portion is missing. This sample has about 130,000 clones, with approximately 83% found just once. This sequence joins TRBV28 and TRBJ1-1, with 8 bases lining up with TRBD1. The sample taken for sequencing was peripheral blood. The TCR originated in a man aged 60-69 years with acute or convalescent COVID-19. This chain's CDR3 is CASSPHRQGRNTEAFF. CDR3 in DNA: TGTGCCAGCAGTCCTCATAGACAGGGGCGGAACACTGAAGCTTTCTTT.